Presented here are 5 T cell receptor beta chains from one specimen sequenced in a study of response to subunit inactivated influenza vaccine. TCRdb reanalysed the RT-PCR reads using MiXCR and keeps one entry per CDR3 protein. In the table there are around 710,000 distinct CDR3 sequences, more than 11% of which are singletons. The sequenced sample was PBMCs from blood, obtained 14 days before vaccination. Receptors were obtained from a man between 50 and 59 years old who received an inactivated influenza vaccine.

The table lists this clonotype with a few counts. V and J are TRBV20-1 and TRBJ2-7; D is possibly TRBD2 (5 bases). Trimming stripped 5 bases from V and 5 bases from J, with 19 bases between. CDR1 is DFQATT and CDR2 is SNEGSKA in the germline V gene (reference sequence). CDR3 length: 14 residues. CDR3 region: CSAFPGKVVDEQYF. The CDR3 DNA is TGCAGTGCTTTTCCGGGGAAAGTCGTTGACGAGCAGTACTTC.

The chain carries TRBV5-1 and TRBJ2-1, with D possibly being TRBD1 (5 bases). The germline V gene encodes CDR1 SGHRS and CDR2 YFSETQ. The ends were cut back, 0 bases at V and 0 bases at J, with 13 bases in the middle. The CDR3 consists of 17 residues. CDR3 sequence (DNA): TGCGCCAGCAGCTTGGGGGGCCACATAAGCTCCTACAATGAGCAGTTCTTC. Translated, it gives CASSLGGHISSYNEQFF.

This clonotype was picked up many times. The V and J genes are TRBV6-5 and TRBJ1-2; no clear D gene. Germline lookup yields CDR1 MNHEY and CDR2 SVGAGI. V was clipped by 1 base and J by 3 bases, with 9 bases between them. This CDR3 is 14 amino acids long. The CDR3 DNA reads TGTGCCAGCAGTTACTACGGGGAGGACTATGGCTACACCTTC. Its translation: CASSYYGEDYGYTF.

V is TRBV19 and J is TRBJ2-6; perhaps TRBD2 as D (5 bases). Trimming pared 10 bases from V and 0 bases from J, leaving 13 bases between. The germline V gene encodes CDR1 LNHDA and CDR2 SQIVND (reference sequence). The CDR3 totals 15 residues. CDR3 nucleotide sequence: TGTGCCACTAGCAAGCAGCCCTCTGGGGCCAACGTCCTGACTTTC. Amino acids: CATSKQPSGANVLTF.

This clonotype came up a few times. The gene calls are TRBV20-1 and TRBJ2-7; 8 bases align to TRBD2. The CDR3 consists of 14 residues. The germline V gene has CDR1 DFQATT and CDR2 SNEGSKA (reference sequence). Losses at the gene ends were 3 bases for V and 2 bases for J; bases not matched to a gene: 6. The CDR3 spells CSARSLAGAYEQYF. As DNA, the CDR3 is TGCAGTGCTAGGTCCCTAGCGGGTGCCTACGAGCAGTACTTC.